This T cell receptor beta chain was sequenced during a study of vaccination effects on CD4 cells after COVID-19. The wider study: Sampling of two convalescent patients took place 16 days and one week prior to vaccination.

A note on this clone: Its antigen is not known.

General study points: Pronounced clonal contraction occurred in clones induced by infection and by vaccine late after vaccination.

Viral peptide pools were used in the ViraFEST assay to expand antigen-specific CD4+ T cells, and sequencing came afterward. At the end of about 9 days of culture, CD4+ T cells were isolated. PCR confirmed that the person was infected with SARS-CoV-2 between March and December 2020. The repertoire was sequenced with immunoSEQ multiplex PCR; TCRdb's copy has only in-frame clones and lacks some. The repertoire holds some 40,000 clones, with around 78% as singletons. The V end lost 4 bases, the J end lost 3 bases, and 19 bases lay between the germline ends. This CDR3 contains 18 residues. Per the germline V gene, CDR1 is SEHNR and CDR2 is FQNEAQ (reference sequence).

The rearrangement joins TRBV7-9 to TRBJ2-6; D is perhaps TRBD1 (6 bases). This TCR was recovered from a human donor who had a prior SARS-CoV-2 infection. Sequences were derived from CD4+ T cells from PBMCs cultured with a peptide pool, sampled before COVID-19 vaccination. For the CDR3, the DNA is TGTGCCAGCAGCTCGCTTGAAAGGGGGTCCTTTGGGGCCAACGTCCTGACTTTC. It translates to CASSSLERGSFGANVLTF.